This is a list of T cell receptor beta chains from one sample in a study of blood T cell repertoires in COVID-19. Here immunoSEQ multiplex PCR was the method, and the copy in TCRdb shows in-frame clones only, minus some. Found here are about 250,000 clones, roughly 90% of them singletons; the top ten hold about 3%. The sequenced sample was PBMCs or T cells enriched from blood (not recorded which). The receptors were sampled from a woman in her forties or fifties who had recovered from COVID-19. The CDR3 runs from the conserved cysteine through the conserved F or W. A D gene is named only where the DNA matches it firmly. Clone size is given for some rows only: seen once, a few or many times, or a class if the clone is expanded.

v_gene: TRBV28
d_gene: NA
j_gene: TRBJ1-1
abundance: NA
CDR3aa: CASSFPVMNTEAFF
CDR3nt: TGTGCCAGCAGTTTCCCGGTCATGAACACTGAAGCTTTCTTT

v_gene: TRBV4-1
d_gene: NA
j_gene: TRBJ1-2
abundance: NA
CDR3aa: CASSQVDLVAARGYTF
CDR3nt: TGCGCCAGCAGCCAAGTAGACCTGGTGGCGGCTCGGGGCTACACCTTC

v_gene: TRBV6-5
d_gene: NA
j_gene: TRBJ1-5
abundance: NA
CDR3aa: CAAGGAGGQPQHF
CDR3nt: TGTGCCGCCGGGGGGGCCGGGGGGCAGCCCCAGCATTTT

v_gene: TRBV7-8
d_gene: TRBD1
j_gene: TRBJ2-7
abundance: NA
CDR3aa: CASSEDRIDEQYF
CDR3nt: TGTGCCAGCAGCGAGGACAGGATCGACGAGCAGTACTTC

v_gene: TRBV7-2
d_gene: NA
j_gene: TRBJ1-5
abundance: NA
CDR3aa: CASSPSNQPQHF
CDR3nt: TGTGCCAGCAGCCCCTCTAATCAGCCCCAGCATTTT

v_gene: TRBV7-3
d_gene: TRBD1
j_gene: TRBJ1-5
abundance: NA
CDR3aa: CASSPDRAQPQHF
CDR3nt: TGTGCCAGCAGCCCTGACAGGGCTCAGCCCCAGCATTTT

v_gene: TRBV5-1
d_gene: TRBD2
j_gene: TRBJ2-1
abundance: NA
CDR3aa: CASSPLAGGPSEQFF
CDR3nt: TGCGCCAGCAGCCCATTAGCGGGAGGGCCGTCTGAGCAGTTCTTC

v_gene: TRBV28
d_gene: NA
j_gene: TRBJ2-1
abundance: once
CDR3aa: CASRGSGPSYNEQFF
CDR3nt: TGTGCCAGCAGGGGTAGCGGACCTTCCTACAATGAGCAGTTCTTC

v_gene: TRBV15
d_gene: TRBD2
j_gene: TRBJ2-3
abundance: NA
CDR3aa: CATSRPGTSRTDTQYF
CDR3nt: TGTGCCACCAGCAGACCTGGGACTAGCAGGACAGATACGCAGTATTTT

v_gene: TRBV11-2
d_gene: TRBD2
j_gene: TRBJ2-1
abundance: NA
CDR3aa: CASSLGTSGSYNEQFF
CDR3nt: TGTGCCAGCAGCTTGGGGACTAGCGGGAGTTACAATGAGCAGTTCTTC

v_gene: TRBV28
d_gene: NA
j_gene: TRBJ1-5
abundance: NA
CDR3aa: CASHQSGGDQPQHF
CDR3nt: TGTGCCAGCCACCAATCGGGGGGAGATCAGCCCCAGCATTTT

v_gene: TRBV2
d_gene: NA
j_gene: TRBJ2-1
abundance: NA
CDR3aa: CATTGIKSNEQFF
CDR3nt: TGTGCCACTACAGGGATCAAGTCCAATGAGCAGTTCTTC

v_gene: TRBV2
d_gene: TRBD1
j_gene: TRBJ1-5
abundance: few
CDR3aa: CASSGDRGNQPQHF
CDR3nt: TGTGCCAGCAGCGGCGACAGGGGCAATCAGCCCCAGCATTTT

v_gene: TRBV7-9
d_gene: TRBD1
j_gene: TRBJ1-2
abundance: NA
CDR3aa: CASSLPLNSGQVIDYGYTF
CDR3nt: TGTGCCAGCAGCTTACCCCTAAATTCCGGACAGGTGATTGACTATGGCTACACCTTC

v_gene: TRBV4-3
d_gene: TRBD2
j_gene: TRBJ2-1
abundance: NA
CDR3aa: CASSLAGGYNEQFF
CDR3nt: TGCGCCAGCAGCTTAGCGGGAGGCTACAATGAGCAGTTCTTC

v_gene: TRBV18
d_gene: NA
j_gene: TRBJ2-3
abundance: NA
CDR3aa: CASSPLSTKGGTDTQYF
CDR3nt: TGTGCCAGCTCACCACTGAGCACCAAAGGCGGAACAGATACGCAGTATTTT

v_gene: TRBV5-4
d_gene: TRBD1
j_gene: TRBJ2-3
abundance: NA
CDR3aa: CASSFRTGTVLAPDTQYF
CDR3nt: TGTGCCAGCAGCTTCCGGACAGGGACCGTACTAGCACCAGATACGCAGTATTTT

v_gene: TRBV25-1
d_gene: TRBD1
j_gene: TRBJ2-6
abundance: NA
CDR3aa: CASSTGTGGFGANVLTF
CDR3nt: TGTGCCAGCAGTACCGGGACAGGGGGTTTCGGGGCCAACGTCCTGACTTTC

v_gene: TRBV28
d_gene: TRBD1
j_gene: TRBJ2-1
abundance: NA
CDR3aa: CASSRDRGAYNEQFF
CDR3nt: TGTGCCAGCAGTAGAGACAGGGGAGCCTACAATGAGCAGTTCTTC

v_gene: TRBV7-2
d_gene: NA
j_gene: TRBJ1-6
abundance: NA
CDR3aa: CASSSRINMDSPLHF
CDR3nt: TGTGCCAGCAGCTCCCGAATTAACATGGATTCACCCCTCCACTTT

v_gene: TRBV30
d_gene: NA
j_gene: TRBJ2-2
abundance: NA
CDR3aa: CAWSVQVPTYTGELFF
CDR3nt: TGTGCCTGGAGTGTACAGGTACCAACTTACACCGGGGAGCTGTTTTTT

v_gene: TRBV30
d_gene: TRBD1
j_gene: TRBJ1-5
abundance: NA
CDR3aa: CAWSVRGRGQFQPQHF
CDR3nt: TGTGCCTGGAGTGTACGTGGCAGGGGGCAATTTCAGCCCCAGCATTTT

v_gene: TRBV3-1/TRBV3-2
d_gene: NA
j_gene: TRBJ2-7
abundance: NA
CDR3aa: CASSPPGGRTYEQYF
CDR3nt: TGTGCCAGCAGCCCCCCGGGCGGGCGGACCTACGAGCAGTACTTC

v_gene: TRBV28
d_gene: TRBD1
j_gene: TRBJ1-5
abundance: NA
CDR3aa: CASSYLDRPGYQPQHF
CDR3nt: TGTGCCAGTAGTTACCTGGACAGGCCAGGTTATCAGCCCCAGCATTTT

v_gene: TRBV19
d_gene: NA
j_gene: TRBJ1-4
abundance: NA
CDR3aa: CASNLDSRNEKLFF
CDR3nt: TGTGCCAGTAACCTGGACAGCCGTAATGAAAAACTGTTTTTT

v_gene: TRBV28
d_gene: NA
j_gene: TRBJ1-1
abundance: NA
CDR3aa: CASSLWMFRGAGTEAFF
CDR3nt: TGTGCCAGCAGTTTATGGATGTTTCGGGGGGCCGGCACTGAAGCTTTCTTT

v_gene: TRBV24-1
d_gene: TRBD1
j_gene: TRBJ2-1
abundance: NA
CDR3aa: CATSDPTGGSLHEQFF
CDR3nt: TGTGCCACCAGTGATCCAACAGGGGGTTCATTGCATGAGCAGTTCTTC

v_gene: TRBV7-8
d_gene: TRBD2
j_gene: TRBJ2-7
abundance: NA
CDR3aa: CASSRSSGRYEQYF
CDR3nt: TGTGCCAGCAGCCGATCGAGCGGGAGGTACGAGCAGTACTTC

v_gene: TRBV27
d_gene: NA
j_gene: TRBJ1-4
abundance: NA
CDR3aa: CASSPLALSNEKLFF
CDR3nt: TGTGCCAGCAGTCCGCTCGCGTTAAGTAATGAAAAACTGTTTTTT

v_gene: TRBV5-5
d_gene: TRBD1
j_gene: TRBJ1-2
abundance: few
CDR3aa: CASSLQPGQLIYGYTF
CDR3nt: TGTGCCAGCAGCTTGCAACCGGGACAGCTGATTTATGGCTACACCTTC

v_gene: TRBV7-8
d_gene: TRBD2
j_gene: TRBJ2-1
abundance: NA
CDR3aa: CASSRTSGSYEQFF
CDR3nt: TGTGCCAGCAGCCGGACTAGCGGGAGCTATGAGCAGTTCTTC

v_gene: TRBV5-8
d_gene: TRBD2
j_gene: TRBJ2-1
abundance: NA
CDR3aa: CASSLSGARNEQFF
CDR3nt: TGTGCCAGCAGCTTAAGCGGGGCCCGCAATGAGCAGTTCTTC

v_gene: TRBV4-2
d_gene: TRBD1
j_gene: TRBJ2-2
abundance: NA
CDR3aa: CASSQGQGATGELFF
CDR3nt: TGTGCCAGCAGCCAAGGACAGGGGGCCACCGGGGAGCTGTTTTTT

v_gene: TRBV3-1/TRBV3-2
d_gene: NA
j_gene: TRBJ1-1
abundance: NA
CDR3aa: CASSLDSNTEAFF
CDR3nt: TGTGCCAGCAGCTTAGATTCGAACACTGAAGCTTTCTTT

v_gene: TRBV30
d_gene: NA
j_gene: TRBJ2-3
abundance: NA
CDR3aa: CAWRRSGPDTQYF
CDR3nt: TGTGCCTGGAGGAGGAGTGGCCCAGATACGCAGTATTTT

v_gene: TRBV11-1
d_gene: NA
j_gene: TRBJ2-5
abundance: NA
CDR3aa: CASSLGLSARTQYF
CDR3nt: TGTGCCAGCAGCTTAGGCCTCTCCGCGCGGACCCAGTACTTC

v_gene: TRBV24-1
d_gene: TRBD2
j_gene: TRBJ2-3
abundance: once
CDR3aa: CATSPEGRGTDTQYF
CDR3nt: TGTGCCACCAGTCCGGAGGGGAGGGGCACAGATACGCAGTATTTT

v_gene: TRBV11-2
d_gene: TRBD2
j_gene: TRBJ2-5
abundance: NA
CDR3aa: CASSPWTGGGETQYF
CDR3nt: TGTGCCAGCAGCCCCTGGACGGGCGGGGGAGAGACCCAGTACTTC

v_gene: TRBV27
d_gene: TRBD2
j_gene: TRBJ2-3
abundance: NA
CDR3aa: CASSRSGLVTSGTDTQYF
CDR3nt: TGTGCCAGCAGTCGATCGGGACTAGTTACAAGCGGCACAGATACGCAGTATTTT

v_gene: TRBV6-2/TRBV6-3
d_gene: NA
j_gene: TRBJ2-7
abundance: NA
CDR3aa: CASSYSRDHGEQYF
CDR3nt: TGTGCCAGCAGTTACTCGCGGGACCATGGCGAGCAGTACTTC

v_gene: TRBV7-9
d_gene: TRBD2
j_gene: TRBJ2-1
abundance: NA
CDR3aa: CASSSLRSGREGSYNEQFF
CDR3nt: TGTGCCAGCAGCTCCCTGCGTAGCGGGAGGGAGGGGTCCTACAATGAGCAGTTCTTC

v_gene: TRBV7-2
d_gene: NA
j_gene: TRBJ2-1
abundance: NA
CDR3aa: CASRRTGGNEQFF
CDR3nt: TGTGCCAGCAGGCGGACAGGAGGGAATGAGCAGTTCTTC

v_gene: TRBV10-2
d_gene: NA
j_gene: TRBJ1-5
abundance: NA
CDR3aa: CASSQQFSPQPQHF
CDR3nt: TGCGCCAGCAGTCAACAGTTCTCCCCTCAGCCCCAGCATTTT

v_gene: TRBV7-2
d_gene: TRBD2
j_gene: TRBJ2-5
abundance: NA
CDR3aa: CASSLGLPSGGQETQYF
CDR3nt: TGTGCCAGCAGCTTAGGTCTGCCTAGCGGGGGCCAAGAGACCCAGTACTTC

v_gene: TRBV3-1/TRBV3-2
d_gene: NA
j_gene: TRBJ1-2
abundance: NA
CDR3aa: CASSPTLLGLYGYTF
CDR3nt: TGTGCCAGCAGCCCGACACTTTTGGGTCTCTATGGCTACACCTTC

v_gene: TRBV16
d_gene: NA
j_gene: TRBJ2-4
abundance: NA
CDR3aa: CASSQQGTKNIQYF
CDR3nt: TGTGCCAGCAGCCAACAGGGGACCAAAAACATTCAGTACTTC

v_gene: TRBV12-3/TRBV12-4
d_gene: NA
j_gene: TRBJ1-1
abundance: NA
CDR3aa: CASSFQVTTEAFF
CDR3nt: TGTGCCAGCAGTTTTCAGGTGACCACTGAAGCTTTCTTT

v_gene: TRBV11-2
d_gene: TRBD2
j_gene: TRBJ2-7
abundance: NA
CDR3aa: CASSLVSSGVYEQYF
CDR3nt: TGTGCCAGCAGCTTAGTTTCTAGCGGGGTGTACGAGCAGTACTTC

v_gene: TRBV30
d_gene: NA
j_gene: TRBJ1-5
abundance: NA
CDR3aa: CAWAVSNQPQHF
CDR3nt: TGTGCCTGGGCGGTAAGCAATCAGCCCCAGCATTTT

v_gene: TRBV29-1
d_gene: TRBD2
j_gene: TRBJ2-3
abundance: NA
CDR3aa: CSVEKLASATTDTQYF
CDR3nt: TGCAGCGTGGAGAAACTAGCGTCAGCTACTACAGATACGCAGTATTTT

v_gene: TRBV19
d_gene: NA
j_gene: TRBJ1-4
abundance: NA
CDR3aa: CASSRYREKLFF
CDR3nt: TGTGCCAGTAGTCGTTATAGAGAAAAACTGTTTTTT

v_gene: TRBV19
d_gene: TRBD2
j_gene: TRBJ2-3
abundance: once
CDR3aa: CASSILAGPSSTDTQYF
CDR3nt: TGTGCCAGTAGTATCCTAGCGGGCCCGTCTAGCACAGATACGCAGTATTTT

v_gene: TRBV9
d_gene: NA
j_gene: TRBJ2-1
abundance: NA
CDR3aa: CASSSSNEQFF
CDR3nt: TGTGCCAGCAGTTCTAGCAATGAGCAGTTCTTC

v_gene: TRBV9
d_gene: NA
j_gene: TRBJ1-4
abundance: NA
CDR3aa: CASSVSTRNEKLFF
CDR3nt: TGTGCCAGCAGCGTCTCGACAAGGAATGAAAAACTGTTTTTT

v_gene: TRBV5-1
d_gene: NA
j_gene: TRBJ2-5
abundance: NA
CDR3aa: CASRPSPRETQYF
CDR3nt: TGCGCCAGCAGACCTAGCCCGCGGGAGACCCAGTACTTC